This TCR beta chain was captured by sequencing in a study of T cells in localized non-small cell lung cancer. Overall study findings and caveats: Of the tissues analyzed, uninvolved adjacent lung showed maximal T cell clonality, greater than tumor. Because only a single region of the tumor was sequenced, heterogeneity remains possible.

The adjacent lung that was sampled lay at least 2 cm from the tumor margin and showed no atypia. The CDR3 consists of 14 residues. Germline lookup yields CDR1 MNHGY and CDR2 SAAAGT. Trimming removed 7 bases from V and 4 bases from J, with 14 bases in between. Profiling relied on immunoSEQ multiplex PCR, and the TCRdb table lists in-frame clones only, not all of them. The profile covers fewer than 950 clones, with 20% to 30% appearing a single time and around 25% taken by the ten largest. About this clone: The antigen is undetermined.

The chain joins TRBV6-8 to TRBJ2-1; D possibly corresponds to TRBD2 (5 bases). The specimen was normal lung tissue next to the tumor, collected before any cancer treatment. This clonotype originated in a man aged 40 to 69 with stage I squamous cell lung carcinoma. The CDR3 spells CASNLAPGYNEQFF. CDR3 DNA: TGTGCCAGCAACCTCGCTCCGGGGTACAATGAGCAGTTCTTC.